The 13 T cell receptor beta chains given below trace back to one sample, sequenced in a study of neurological immune-mediated disorders. TCRdb fed the 5' RACE reads into MiXCR, producing one record per CDR3 protein. The sample lists tens of thousands of distinct CDR3 sequences; around 4.7% were seen once. Time point given: longitudinal time-point 3. Sequencing was done on a sample of PBMCs. All receptors derive from a woman between 55 and 75 years old with multiple sclerosis.

This clonotype showed up many times. The chain couples TRBV12-3 or TRBV12-4 to TRBJ1-2; the D is unclear. CDR3 length equals 11 residues. V dropped 11 bases and J dropped 7 bases, with 14 bases sitting between them. The CDR3 bases are TGTGCCGAGAACACTATAGGTGGCTACACCTTC. Protein: CAENTIGGYTF.

This clonotype has ten or more counts. The CDR3 here is CASSMVGTNQETQYF. The CDR3 DNA reads as TGCGCCAGCAGCATGGTGGGGACCAACCAAGAGACCCAGTACTTC. The rearrangement joins TRBV5-1 to TRBJ2-5; D assignment may be TRBD1 or TRBD2 (5 bases each). The CDR3 has 15 residues. Germline V gene lookup returns CDR1 SGHRS and CDR2 YFSETQ. V lost 4 bases, J lost 0 bases, and 13 bases lay in between.

This clonotype was picked up many times. The rearrangement uses TRBV5-1 and TRBJ1-1; 7 bases map to TRBD1. V shed 1 base, J shed 4 bases, and the junction held 7 bases outside the gene matches. This CDR3 has 15 residues. The germline V gene encodes CDR1 SGHRS and CDR2 YFSETQ. This CDR3 reads CASSLRQGEGTEAFF. CDR3 sequence (DNA): TGCGCCAGCAGCTTGAGGCAGGGGGAGGGCACTGAAGCTTTCTTT.

This clonotype was found many times. The J gene is TRBJ1-2, the V gene TRBV28; TRBD1 matches 8 bases. The CDR3 has 14 amino acids. Germline V gene data show CDR1 as MDHEN and CDR2 as SYDVKM. V was pared by 6 bases and J by 2 bases, with 5 bases of the junction left unmatched. The CDR3 region is CASRKTGENYGYTF. In DNA form, the CDR3 reads TGTGCCAGCAGGAAGACAGGGGAAAACTATGGCTACACCTTC.

This clonotype was counted at least ten times. The J gene is TRBJ1-1, the V gene TRBV12-3 or TRBV12-4; D is undetermined. The V end lost 1 base, the J end lost 4 bases, and 10 bases lay between the germline ends. The CDR3 consists of 14 residues. CDR3 DNA sequence: TGTGCCAGCAGTTTAGTCGCAGGAGCCACTGAAGCTTTCTTT. Residues: CASSLVAGATEAFF.

This clonotype came up many times. Here the CDR3 reads CASRQGFPGRGTGELFF. As DNA, the CDR3 is TGTGCCAGCAGACAGGGTTTCCCCGGACGTGGCACCGGGGAGCTGTTTTTT. This sequence joins TRBV2 and TRBJ2-2, with a weak D call TRBD1 (6 bases). CDR3 length: 17 residues. V was trimmed by 6 bases and J by 4 bases, leaving 21 bases between them. Germline CDR1 reads SNHLY; CDR2 reads FYNNEI.

There are many counts of this clonotype. The rearrangement uses TRBV25-1 and TRBJ2-2; 7 bases are a match to TRBD2. The CDR3 loop spans 18 amino acids. After removal of 8 bases from V and 4 bases from J, the junction contained 19 bases not matched to a gene. The V gene's germline CDR1 is MGHDK and CDR2 SYGVNS. The CDR3 loop reads CASYPGLPDVGITGELFF. The CDR3 DNA follows: TGTGCCAGCTATCCGGGACTACCCGACGTGGGGATCACCGGGGAGCTGTTTTTT.

This clonotype was observed many times. This rearrangement joins TRBV6-2 or TRBV6-3 to TRBJ2-6; 7 nucleotides agree with TRBD1. The germline gives CDR1 MNHEY, CDR2 SVGEGT. This CDR3 comprises 17 residues. V trimming: 5 bases; J trimming: 4 bases; junction bases outside the gene matches: 11. The CDR3, as DNA: TGTGCCAGCAGTGACCGGGACAGATCCCCCGGGGCCAACGTCCTGACTTTC. Translating it yields CASSDRDRSPGANVLTF.

Many counts were recorded for this clonotype. The DNA of the CDR3 is TGCAGTGCCGATATGGACAGGGTTGACTATGGCTACACCTTC. Its translation: CSADMDRVDYGYTF. The V call is TRBV20-1, the J call TRBJ1-2, with 8 bases lining up with TRBD1. The CDR3 runs 14 residues. Germline V CDR1 and CDR2: DFQATT, SNEGSKA (reference sequence). V lost 6 bases, J lost 3 bases, and 9 bases stayed unmatched.

The table lists this clonotype with many counts. V usage is TRBV11-3 and J usage is TRBJ2-1; D is unclear. CDR1 is SGHNT and CDR2 is YENEEA in the germline V gene. CDR3 length: 13 amino acids. The V end lost 0 bases, the J end lost 8 bases, and 8 bases lay between the germline ends. CDR3 protein: CASSLEVQYEQFF. CDR3 DNA sequence: TGTGCCAGCAGCTTAGAGGTACAGTATGAGCAGTTCTTC. The complete variable domain, with remaining parts taken from reference TRBV11-3 and TRBJ2-1, reads EAGVVQSPRYKIIEKKQPVAFWCNPISGHNTLYWYLQNLGQGPELLIRYENEEAVDDSQLPKDRFSAERLKGVDSTLKIQPAELGDSAVYLCASSLEVQYEQFFGPGTRLTVL.

This clonotype has at least ten counts. The chain combines TRBV6-4 with TRBJ2-7, with unresolved D. Germline V gives CDR1 MRHNA, CDR2 SNTAGT. V was trimmed by 4 bases and J by 2 bases, leaving 9 bases between them. This CDR3 has 13 residues. DNA of the CDR3: TGTGCCAGCAGTGGAGACATACCCTACGAGCAGTACTTC. This codes for CASSGDIPYEQYF.

This clonotype occurred many times. The chain couples TRBV5-1 to TRBJ2-2; D may match TRBD1 or TRBD2 (6 bases each). The CDR3 is 15 residues long. The germline V gene has CDR1 SGHRS and CDR2 YFSETQ. Trimming left V 5 bases short and J 9 bases short, with 20 bases between. CDR3 region: CASSLLVRGRRELFF. CDR3 bases: TGCGCCAGCAGTCTGCTAGTTCGGGGGCGCCGGGAGCTGTTTTTT.

This clonotype was recorded many times. This rearrangement joins TRBV6-2 or TRBV6-3 to TRBJ1-2, with D perhaps TRBD1 (5 bases). Between the trimmed V and J ends, which lost 7 bases and 4 bases, there was a span of 10 bases. The CDR3 spans 12 residues. CDR1 is MNHEY, CDR2 SVGEGT, per germline. The CDR3 loop reads CASKDNTYGYTF. In DNA form, the CDR3 reads TGTGCCAGCAAGGACAACACCTATGGCTACACCTTC.